The next 31 T cell receptor beta chains were all read from a single sample in a study of cytomegalovirus exposure and HLA in healthy donors. PCR amplification relied on 60 Vbeta primers (plus 13 Jbeta primers). TCRdb keeps only in-frame clones here, not all; method: immunoSEQ multiplex PCR. Of 150,000 to 200,000 clones listed, roughly four fifths were seen once; the top ten hold about 1.6%. Sample: PBMCs. The receptor source for this set is a man between 35 and 55 years old in good health and CMV-seronegative.

CDR3 DNA: TGTGCCTGGCGGAGGGCCAGTCTGGGGGCCAACGTCCTGACTTTC. It is translated as CAWRRASLGANVLTF. This chain joins TRBV30 and TRBJ2-6; D perhaps matches TRBD2 (6 bases). There are 15 residues in the CDR3. Between the trimmed V and J ends, which lost 5 bases and 4 bases, there was a span of 15 bases. Germline CDR1 and CDR2: GTSNPN and SVGIG (reference sequence).

The chain is built from TRBV10-3 and TRBJ1-1, with D possibly TRBD1 on 6 matching bases. This CDR3 region has 16 residues. The germline gives CDR1 ENHRY, CDR2 SYGVKD. V lost 0 bases to trimming and J lost 4 bases, with 15 bases between them. The CDR3 reads CAISESKGDLGTEAFF. DNA for the CDR3: TGTGCCATCAGTGAGTCAAAGGGGGACCTGGGCACTGAAGCTTTCTTT.

V usage is TRBV5-3 and J usage is TRBJ2-3, with 9 bases that match TRBD1. TRBV5-3 counts as an open reading frame of uncertain function. This CDR3 is built from 15 residues. J lost 6 bases, V lost 4 bases, and 9 bases had no gene match. For the CDR3, the DNA is TGTGCCAGAAGCCTGACGTGGGACAGGGAGGATACGCAGTATTTT. Translation: CARSLTWDREDTQYF.

This sequence joins TRBV27 and TRBJ2-5, with 12 bases lining up with TRBD2. The end of the DNA fits TRBJ2-7 better, so the J call may be wrong. Germline assignment: CDR1 MNHEY and CDR2 SMNVEV (reference sequence). The CDR3 is 13 amino acids. CDR3 DNA sequence: TGTGCCAGTCGGGGACTAGCGGGCTACGAGCAGTACTTC. Protein product: CASRGLAGYEQYF.

This chain joins TRBV29-1 and TRBJ2-5, with a tentative D call TRBD1 (5 bases). This CDR3 spans 14 amino acids. Per germline, CDR1 SQVTM and CDR2 ANQGSEA. V gave up 2 bases and J gave up 6 bases, with 16 bases separating them. The CDR3: CSVEPRRQIKTQYF. CDR3 sequence (DNA): TGCAGCGTTGAACCAAGGAGACAGATCAAGACCCAGTACTTC.

The V and J genes are TRBV6-5 and TRBJ1-5, with D maybe TRBD1 (5 bases). This CDR3 spans 13 amino acids. Trimming removed 2 bases at V and 6 bases at J, with 8 bases between. CDR1 MNHEY and CDR2 SVGAGI come from the germline V gene. DNA for the CDR3: TGTGCCAGCAGTTACGGGGCTCGTCAGCCCCAGCATTTT. Its protein product is CASSYGARQPQHF.

This clone was recorded a few times. The chain employs TRBV30 and TRBJ2-7, with 9 bases identical to TRBD2. With 3 bases clipped from V and 6 bases from J, the junction kept 6 bases outside the gene matches. The length of the CDR3 is 13 residues. CDR1 GTSNPN and CDR2 SVGIG come from the germline V gene (reference sequence). Here the CDR3 reads CAWRGGRAGEQYV. As DNA, the CDR3 is TGTGCCTGGAGAGGCGGGAGGGCGGGCGAGCAGTACGTC.

The genes are TRBV5-3 and TRBJ2-7; 9 nucleotides match TRBD1. TRBV5-3 is known as an ORF, though its function is uncertain. The junction had 8 bases not matched to a gene; V was cut back by 0 bases and J by 7 bases. The CDR3 runs to 15 residues. The CDR3 spells CARSLGQGVRREQYV. CDR3 DNA sequence: TGTGCCAGAAGCTTGGGACAGGGGGTCCGGAGGGAGCAGTACGTC.

The CDR3 DNA sequence: TGCAGCGTTGAAGAAGGGCGGGAGGACAACTACAATGAGCAGTTCTTC. Its protein is CSVEEGREDNYNEQFF. This chain connects TRBV29-1 to TRBJ2-1; 8 bases map to TRBD2. CDR3 length equals 16 residues. Germline V gene sequence: CDR1 SQVTM, CDR2 ANQGSEA. V shed 0 bases, J shed 3 bases, and the junction held 7 bases outside the gene matches.

The chain recombines TRBV6-4 with TRBJ1-1, with D possibly being TRBD1 (5 bases). This CDR3 is 13 amino acids long. The germline V gene encodes CDR1 MRHNA and CDR2 SNTAGT. Deletions cut 6 bases from V and 1 base from J, with 9 bases between. CDR3 region: CASSRESNTEAFF. For the CDR3, the DNA is TGTGCCAGCAGCAGGGAATCGAACACTGAAGCTTTCTTT.

The chain carries TRBV5-1 and TRBJ2-5; 8 bases map to TRBD1. The J call may be faulty, since TRBJ2-7 better matches the DNA end. Germline CDR1 reads SGHRS; CDR2 reads YFSETQ. CDR3 size: 15 residues. CDR3 nucleotides: TGCGCCAGCAGCTTGGACGGACAGGGTGGCTACGAGCAGTACTTC. Its translation: CASSLDGQGGYEQYF.

The V call is TRBV9, the J call TRBJ2-3; D may be TRBD2 (7 bases). V lost 2 bases to trimming and J lost 4 bases, with 17 bases between them. In germline, CDR1 is SGDLS, CDR2 YYNGEE. This CDR3 has 16 amino acids. Here the CDR3 reads CASSVSRGRAADTQYF. The CDR3, as DNA: TGTGCCAGCAGCGTGAGTAGGGGGAGGGCCGCAGATACGCAGTATTTT.

In its sample, this clone is medium-sized (0.01 to 0.1%). The V and J genes are TRBV2 and TRBJ1-1; TRBD1 might be the D (5 bases). The CDR3 has 13 residues. Per germline, CDR1 SNHLY and CDR2 FYNNEI. Trimming stripped 3 bases from V and 4 bases from J, with 9 bases between. The CDR3 loop is CASSDRDSTEAFF. Here the CDR3 DNA reads TGTGCCAGCAGTGACAGGGATAGCACTGAAGCTTTCTTT. Variable domain in full (rest from reference TRBV2 and TRBJ1-1): EPEVTQTPSHQVTQMGQEVILRCVPISNHLYFYWYRQILGQKVEFLVSFYNNEISEKSEIFDDQFSVERPDGSNFTLKIRSTKLEDSAMYFCASSDRDSTEAFFGQGTRLTVV.

V gene TRBV14 combines with J gene TRBJ2-5; 9 bases map to TRBD2. The CDR3 has 15 amino acids. V lost 4 bases and J lost 2; bases outside the gene matches: 5. The germline V gene has CDR1 SGHDN and CDR2 FVKESK. CDR3 DNA sequence: TGTGCCAGCAGCCTGTCAGCGGGGGGACAAGAGACCCAGTACTTC. Amino acid sequence: CASSLSAGGQETQYF.

The V call is TRBV7-9, the J call TRBJ2-2; D ambiguous. Per the germline V gene, CDR1 is SEHNR and CDR2 is FQNEAQ (reference sequence). The CDR3 runs 13 residues. The V end lost 5 bases, the J end lost 4 bases, and 8 bases lay between the germline ends. CDR3 region: CASSQPSTGELFF. The CDR3 coding sequence is TGTGCCAGCAGCCAACCTAGCACCGGGGAGCTGTTTTTT.

The rearrangement joins TRBV28 to TRBJ2-1; 8 nucleotides align to TRBD2. There are 15 residues in the CDR3. Germline loops: CDR1 MDHEN, CDR2 SYDVKM. The ends lost 3 bases at V and 5 bases at J; junction bases unmatched: 6. This CDR3 reads CASSFLTSGHNEQFF. The CDR3 DNA sequence: TGTGCCAGCAGTTTTTTAACTAGCGGACACAATGAGCAGTTCTTC.

DNA for the CDR3: TGTGCCAGCAGTGGGGACTCCTTCCCAACAGCCTATGGCTACACCTTC. Translating gives CASSGDSFPTAYGYTF. The rearrangement joins TRBV25-1 to TRBJ1-2, with D perhaps matching TRBD1 (5 bases). Germline V gene data show CDR1 as MGHDK and CDR2 as SYGVNS. There are 16 residues in the CDR3. Trimming removed 4 bases from V and 4 bases from J, with 19 bases in between.

The rearrangement links TRBV5-4 to TRBJ1-3; TRBD1 is a possible D gene (5 bases). Germline lookup yields CDR1 SGHNT and CDR2 YYREEE (reference sequence). The ends were cut back, 0 bases at V and 0 bases at J, with 7 bases in the middle. The CDR3 totals 15 residues. DNA for the CDR3: TGTGCCAGCAGCTTGGGACAGAGCTCTGGAAACACCATATATTTT. Protein product: CASSLGQSSGNTIYF.

This clone appeared once. Here the CDR3 reads CAWSEGAETYGYTF. In DNA, the CDR3 is TGTGCCTGGAGCGAGGGGGCAGAGACCTATGGCTACACCTTC. This chain links TRBV30 with TRBJ1-2; TRBD1 agrees at 7 bases. The CDR3 runs 14 residues. In germline, CDR1 is GTSNPN, CDR2 SVGIG (reference sequence). V trimming: 3 bases; J trimming: 4 bases; junction bases outside the gene matches: 8.

The rearrangement uses TRBV7-9 and TRBJ1-1, with D possibly TRBD1 on 5 matching bases. The germline CDR1 and CDR2 sequences are SEHNR and FQNEAQ (reference sequence). The V end lost 1 base, the J end lost 6 bases, and 12 bases lay between the germline ends. CDR3 length equals 14 residues. CDR3 sequence reads: CASSLGVWGAEAFF. The CDR3 nucleotides are TGTGCCAGCAGCTTAGGAGTCTGGGGCGCTGAAGCTTTCTTT. The complete variable domain, with remaining parts taken from reference TRBV7-9 and TRBJ1-1, reads DTGVSQNPRHKITKRGQNVTFRCDPISEHNRLYWYRQTLGQGPEFLTYFQNEAQLEKSRLLSDRFSAERPKGSFSTLEIQRTEQGDSAMYLCASSLGVWGAEAFFGQGTRLTVV.

The sample holds a few counts of this clone. This sequence joins TRBV29-1 and TRBJ1-4; TRBD1 agrees at 11 bases. Per the germline V gene, CDR1 is SQVTM and CDR2 is ANQGSEA. Trimming at V came to 4 bases and at J to 1 base, leaving 5 bases not matched to a gene. The length of the CDR3 is 16 residues. CDR3 residues: CSVAGTGGLTNEKLFF. In DNA, the CDR3 is TGCAGCGTTGCCGGGACAGGGGGATTAACTAATGAAAAACTGTTTTTT.

The chain recombines TRBV5-4 with TRBJ2-7, with D possibly being TRBD1 (6 bases). In germline, CDR1 is SGHNT, CDR2 YYREEE (reference sequence). The CDR3 extends over 16 amino acids. V was pared by 4 bases and J by 5 bases, with 22 bases between. CDR3 protein: CASSPRKGVLGDEQYF. CDR3 bases: TGTGCCAGCAGCCCCCGAAAGGGGGTTCTCGGCGACGAGCAGTACTTC.

This chain joins TRBV6-6 and TRBJ1-1; possibly TRBD1 for D (6 bases). The CDR3 totals 13 residues. V lost 8 bases and J 2 bases, leaving 12 bases between the germline ends. The germline gives CDR1 MNHNY, CDR2 SVGAGI (reference sequence). CDR3 sequence: CASWGRSNTEAFF. In DNA form, the CDR3 reads TGTGCCAGCTGGGGGCGAAGCAACACTGAAGCTTTCTTT.

The J gene is TRBJ2-1, the V gene TRBV5-4; TRBD2 agrees at 9 bases. The V segment lost 0 bases and the J segment 7 bases; nucleotides outside the gene matches: 8. The CDR3 contains 16 residues. The V gene's germline CDR1 is SGHNT and CDR2 YYREEE (reference sequence). The CDR3 loop reads CASSLVAGGPGNEQFF. In DNA form, the CDR3 reads TGTGCCAGCAGCTTGGTCGCGGGAGGGCCGGGTAATGAGCAGTTCTTC.

The chain is built from TRBV18 and TRBJ1-4; TRBD1 matches 8 bases. Trimming took 0 bases from V and 6 from J; bases not matched to a gene: 6. This CDR3 is built from 16 residues. Germline V lookup: CDR1 KGHSH, CDR2 LQKENI. CDR3 nucleotide sequence: TGTGCCAGCTCACCACCCGGGACCAGGGGGCATGAAAAACTGTTTTTT. This sequence encodes CASSPPGTRGHEKLFF. Supplemented by reference TRBV18 and TRBJ1-4, the full variable domain reads NAGVMQNPRHLVRRRGQEARLRCSPMKGHSHVYWYRQLPEEGLKFMVYLQKENIIDESGMPKERFSAEFPKEGPSILRIQQVVRGDSAAYFCASSPPGTRGHEKLFFGSGTQLSVL.

DNA for the CDR3: TGCGCCAGCAGTGAGGGGGCCCCGTCCTACGAGCAGTACGTC. Protein product: CASSEGAPSYEQYV. The chain is built from TRBV10-2 and TRBJ2-7, with D possibly TRBD1 on 5 matching bases. CDR1 and CDR2 (germline): WSHSY, SAAADI. The CDR3 totals 14 residues. Trimming cost V 2 bases and J 1 base, with 9 bases left between them.

This chain connects TRBV27 to TRBJ2-7; 7 nucleotides line up with TRBD2. In germline, CDR1 is MNHEY, CDR2 SMNVEV (reference sequence). The V and J ends lost 5 bases and 6 bases, in that order; junction bases with no gene match: 4. The length of the CDR3 is 12 residues. CDR3 bases: TGTGCCAGCAGTACCTCGGGGGGCGAGCAGTACTTC. It yields the protein CASSTSGGEQYF.

This clone was observed a handful of times. J is TRBJ2-5 and V is TRBV7-9, with TRBD2 identical over 9 bases. The CDR3 contains 13 residues. Germline loops: CDR1 SEHNR, CDR2 FQNEAQ (reference sequence). V lost 2 bases to trimming and J lost 5 bases; unmatched junction nucleotides: 0. For the CDR3, the DNA is TGTGCCAGCAGCTTAAGCGGGAGGGAGACCCAGTACTTC. Its translation: CASSLSGRETQYF.

CDR3 loop: CASSESGRAFNEQFF. The CDR3 DNA is TGTGCCAGCAGTGAGAGCGGGAGGGCCTTCAATGAGCAGTTCTTC. The genes are TRBV5-6 and TRBJ2-1; TRBD2 matches at 10 bases. V shed 5 bases, J shed 6 bases, and the junction held 8 bases outside the gene matches. This CDR3 spans 15 amino acids. Germline CDR1 and CDR2: SGHDT and YYEEEE.

J is TRBJ2-7 and V is TRBV7-2; 8 positions agree with TRBD2. Trimming cost V 4 bases and J 4 bases; bases outside gene matches: 9. This CDR3 region has 15 residues. The germline CDR1 and CDR2 sequences are SGHTA and FQGNSA. In nucleotides, the CDR3 is TGTGCCAGCAGCTATAGGTCCAGCGGGAGATACGAGCAGTACTTC. Its protein product is CASSYRSSGRYEQYF. The complete variable domain, with remaining parts taken from reference TRBV7-2 and TRBJ2-7, reads GAGVSQSPSNKVTEKGKDVELRCDPISGHTALYWYRQSLGQGLEFLIYFQGNSAPDKSGLPSDRFSAERTGGSVSTLTIQRTQQEDSAVYLCASSYRSSGRYEQYFGPGTRLTVT.

The V call is TRBV4-1, the J call TRBJ1-5; a possible D gene is TRBD1 (5 bases). Trimming removed 4 bases from V and 3 bases from J, with 13 bases in between. The germline CDR1 and CDR2 sequences are MGHRA and YSYEKL. This CDR3 region has 15 residues. The CDR3 region has the DNA TGCGCCAGCAGCCCAGGTCGACAGATCAATCAGCCCCAGCATTTT. Amino acids: CASSPGRQINQPQHF.